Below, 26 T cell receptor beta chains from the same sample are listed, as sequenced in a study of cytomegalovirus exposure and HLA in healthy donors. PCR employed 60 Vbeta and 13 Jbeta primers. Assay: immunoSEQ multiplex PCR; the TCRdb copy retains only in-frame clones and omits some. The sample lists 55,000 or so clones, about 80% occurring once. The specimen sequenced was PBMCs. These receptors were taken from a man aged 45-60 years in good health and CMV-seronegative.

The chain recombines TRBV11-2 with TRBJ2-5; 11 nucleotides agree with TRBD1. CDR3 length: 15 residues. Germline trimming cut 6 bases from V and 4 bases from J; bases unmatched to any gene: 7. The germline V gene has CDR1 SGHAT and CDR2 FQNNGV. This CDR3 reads CASSQGQGDVETQYF. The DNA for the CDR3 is TGTGCCAGCAGTCAGGGACAGGGGGATGTAGAGACCCAGTACTTC.

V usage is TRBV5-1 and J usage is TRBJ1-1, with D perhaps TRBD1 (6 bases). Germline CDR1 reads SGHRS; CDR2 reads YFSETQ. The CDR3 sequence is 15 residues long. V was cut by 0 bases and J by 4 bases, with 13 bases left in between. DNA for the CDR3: TGCGCCAGCAGCTTGGGGTGGGGGCGCGGCACTGAAGCTTTCTTT. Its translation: CASSLGWGRGTEAFF.

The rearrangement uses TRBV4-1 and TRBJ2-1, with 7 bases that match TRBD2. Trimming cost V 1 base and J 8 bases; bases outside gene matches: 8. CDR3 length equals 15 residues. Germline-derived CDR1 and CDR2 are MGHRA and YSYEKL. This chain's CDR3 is CASSQAAPGRDEQFF. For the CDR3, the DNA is TGCGCCAGCAGCCAAGCCGCCCCAGGGAGGGATGAGCAGTTCTTC.

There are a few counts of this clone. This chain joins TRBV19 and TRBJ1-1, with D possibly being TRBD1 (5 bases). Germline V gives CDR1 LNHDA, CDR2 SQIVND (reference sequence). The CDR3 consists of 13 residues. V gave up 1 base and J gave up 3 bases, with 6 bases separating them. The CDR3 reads CASSIAGYTEAFF. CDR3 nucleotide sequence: TGTGCCAGTAGTATAGCAGGGTACACTGAAGCTTTCTTT. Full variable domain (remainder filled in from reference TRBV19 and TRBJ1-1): DGGITQSPKYLFRKEGQNVTLSCEQNLNHDAMYWYRQDPGQGLRLIYYSQIVNDFQKGDIAEGYSVSREKKESFPLTVTSAQKNPTAFYLCASSIAGYTEAFFGQGTRLTVV.

The CDR3 DNA reads TGTGCCAGCAGTTCGAGACTAGCGGGGGTCTCAGATACGCAGTATTTT. As protein: CASSSRLAGVSDTQYF. This chain joins TRBV27 and TRBJ2-3; 12 bases are shared with TRBD2. V trimming: 4 bases; J trimming: 4 bases; junction bases outside the gene matches: 6. This CDR3 is 16 amino acids long. Looked up from germline, CDR1 is MNHEY and CDR2 is SMNVEV (reference sequence).

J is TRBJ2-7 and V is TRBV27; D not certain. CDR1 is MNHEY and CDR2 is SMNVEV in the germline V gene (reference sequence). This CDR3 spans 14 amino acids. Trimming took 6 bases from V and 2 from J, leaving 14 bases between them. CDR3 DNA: TGTGCCAGCAGAAACTCGGTGGGCGCCTACGAGCAGTACTTC. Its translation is CASRNSVGAYEQYF.

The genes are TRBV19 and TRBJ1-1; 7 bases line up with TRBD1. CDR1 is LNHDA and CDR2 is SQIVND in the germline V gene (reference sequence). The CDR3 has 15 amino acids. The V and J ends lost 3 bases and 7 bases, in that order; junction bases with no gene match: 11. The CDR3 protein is CASSILRGTANEAFF. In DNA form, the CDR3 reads TGTGCCAGTAGTATCCTCCGCGGGACAGCCAATGAAGCTTTCTTT.

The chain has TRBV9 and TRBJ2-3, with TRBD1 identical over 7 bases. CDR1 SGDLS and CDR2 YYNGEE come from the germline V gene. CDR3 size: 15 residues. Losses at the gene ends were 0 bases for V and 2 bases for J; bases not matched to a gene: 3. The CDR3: CASSVGDSPTDTQYF. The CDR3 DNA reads TGTGCCAGCAGCGTAGGGGACAGCCCCACAGATACGCAGTATTTT.

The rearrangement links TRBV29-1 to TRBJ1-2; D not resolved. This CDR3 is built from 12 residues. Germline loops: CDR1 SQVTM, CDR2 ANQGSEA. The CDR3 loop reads CTTTLLNYGYTF. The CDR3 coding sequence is TGCACCACCACCCTTCTAAACTATGGCTACACCTTC.

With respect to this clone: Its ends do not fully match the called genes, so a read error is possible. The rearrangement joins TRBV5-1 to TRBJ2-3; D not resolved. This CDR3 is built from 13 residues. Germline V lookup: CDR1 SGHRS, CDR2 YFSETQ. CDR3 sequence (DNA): TGCGCCAGCAACTTGCCCAACACAGATACGCAGTATTTT. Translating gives CASNLPNTDTQYF. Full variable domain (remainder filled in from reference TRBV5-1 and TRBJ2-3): KAGVTQTPRYLIKTRGQQVTLSCSPISGHRSVSWYQQTPGQGLQFLFEYFSETQRNKGNFPGRFSGRQFSNSRSEMNVSTLELGDSALYLCASNLPNTDTQYFGPGTRLTVL.

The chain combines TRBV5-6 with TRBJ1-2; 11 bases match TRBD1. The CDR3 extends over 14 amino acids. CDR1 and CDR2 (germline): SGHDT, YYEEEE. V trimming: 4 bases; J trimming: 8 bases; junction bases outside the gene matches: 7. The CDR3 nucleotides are TGTGCCAGCAGCACGGGACAGGGGGAACGGGGCTACACCTTC. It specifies CASSTGQGERGYTF.

CDR3 DNA sequence: TGTGCCAGCAGCTTAGAGCGGTACCCCACTGAAGCTTTCTTT. Its protein is CASSLERYPTEAFF. The chain combines TRBV7-2 with TRBJ1-1; the D is unclear. The CDR3 length is 14 residues. Deletions cut 1 base from V and 4 bases from J, with 10 bases between. The V gene's germline CDR1 is SGHTA and CDR2 FQGNSA.

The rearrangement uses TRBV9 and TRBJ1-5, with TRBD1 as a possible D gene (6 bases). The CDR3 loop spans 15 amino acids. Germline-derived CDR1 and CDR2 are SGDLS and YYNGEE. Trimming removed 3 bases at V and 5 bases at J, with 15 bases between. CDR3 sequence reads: CASSGGGGTDQPQHF. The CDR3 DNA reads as TGTGCCAGCAGCGGAGGGGGGGGCACTGATCAGCCCCAGCATTTT.

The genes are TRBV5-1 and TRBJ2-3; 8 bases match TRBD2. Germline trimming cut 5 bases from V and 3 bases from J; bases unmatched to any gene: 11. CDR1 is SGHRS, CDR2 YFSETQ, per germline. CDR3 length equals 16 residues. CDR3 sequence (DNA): TGCGCCAGCAGTCATCAGGGCGGCGGGGGGACAGATACGCAGTATTTT. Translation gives CASSHQGGGGTDTQYF.

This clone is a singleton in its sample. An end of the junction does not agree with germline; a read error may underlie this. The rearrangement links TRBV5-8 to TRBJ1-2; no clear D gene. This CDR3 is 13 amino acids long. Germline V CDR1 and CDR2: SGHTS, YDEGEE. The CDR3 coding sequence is TGTGCCAGCGGCTTACAGTATGGATATGGCTACACCTTC. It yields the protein CASGLQYGYGYTF.

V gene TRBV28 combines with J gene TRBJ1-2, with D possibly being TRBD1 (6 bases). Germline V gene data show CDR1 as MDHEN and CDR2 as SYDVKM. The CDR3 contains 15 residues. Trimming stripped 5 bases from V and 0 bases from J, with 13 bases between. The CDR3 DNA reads TGTGCCAGCAGTCCCGCACAGGGACCTAACTATGGCTACACCTTC. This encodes CASSPAQGPNYGYTF.

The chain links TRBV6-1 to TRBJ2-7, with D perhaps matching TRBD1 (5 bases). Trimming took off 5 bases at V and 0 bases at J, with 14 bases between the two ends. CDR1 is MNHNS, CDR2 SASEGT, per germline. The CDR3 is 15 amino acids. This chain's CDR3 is CASSLQVFSSYEQYF. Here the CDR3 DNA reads TGTGCCAGCAGTCTACAGGTATTCAGCTCCTACGAGCAGTACTTC.

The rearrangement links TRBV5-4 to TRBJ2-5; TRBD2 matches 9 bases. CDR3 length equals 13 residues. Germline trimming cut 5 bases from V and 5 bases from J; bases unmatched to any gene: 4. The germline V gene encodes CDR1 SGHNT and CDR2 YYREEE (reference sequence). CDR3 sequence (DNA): TGTGCCAGCAGGGCCGGGACTAGCGAGACCCAGTACTTC. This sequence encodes CASRAGTSETQYF. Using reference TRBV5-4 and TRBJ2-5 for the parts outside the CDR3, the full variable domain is ETGVTQSPTHLIKTRGQQVTLRCSSQSGHNTVSWYQQALGQGPQFIFQYYREEENGRGNFPPRFSGLQFPNYSSELNVNALELDDSALYLCASRAGTSETQYFGPGTRLLVL.

The CDR3 bases are TGTGCCAGCGGGAGGGATTACGAGCAGTACTTC. Translated, it gives CASGRDYEQYF. V usage is TRBV7-2 and J usage is TRBJ2-7; TRBD2 aligns across 7 bases. Germline V gene sequence: CDR1 SGHTA, CDR2 FQGNSA. The junction had 2 bases not matched to a gene; V was cut back by 8 bases and J by 4 bases. The CDR3 has 11 amino acids.

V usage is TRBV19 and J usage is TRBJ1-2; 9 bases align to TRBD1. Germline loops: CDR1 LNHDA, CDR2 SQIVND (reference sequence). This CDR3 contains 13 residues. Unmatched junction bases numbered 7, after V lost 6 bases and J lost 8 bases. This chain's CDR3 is CASRAGTGYGYTF. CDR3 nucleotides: TGTGCCAGTAGGGCCGGGACAGGGTACGGCTACACCTTC.

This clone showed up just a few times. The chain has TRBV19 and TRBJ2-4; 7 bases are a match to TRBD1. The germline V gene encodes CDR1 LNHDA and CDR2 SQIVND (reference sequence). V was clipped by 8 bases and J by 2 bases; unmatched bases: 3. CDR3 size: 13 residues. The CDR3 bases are TGTGCCAGTCAACAGGGGACCAAAAACATTCAGTACTTC. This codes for CASQQGTKNIQYF.

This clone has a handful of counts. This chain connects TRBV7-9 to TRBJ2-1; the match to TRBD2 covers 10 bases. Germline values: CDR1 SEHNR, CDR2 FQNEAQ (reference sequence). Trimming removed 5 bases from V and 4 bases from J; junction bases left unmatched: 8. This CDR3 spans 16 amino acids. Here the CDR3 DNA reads TGTGCCAGCAGCCCGGAAGCGGGGGGGCAATACAATGAGCAGTTCTTC. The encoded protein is CASSPEAGGQYNEQFF.

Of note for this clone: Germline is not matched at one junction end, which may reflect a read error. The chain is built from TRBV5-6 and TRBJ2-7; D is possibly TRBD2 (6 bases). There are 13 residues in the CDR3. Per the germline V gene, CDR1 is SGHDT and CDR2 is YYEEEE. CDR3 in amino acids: CAGSLAGRGEQYF. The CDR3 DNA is TGTGCCGGCAGCTTGGCCGGGAGAGGCGAGCAGTACTTC.

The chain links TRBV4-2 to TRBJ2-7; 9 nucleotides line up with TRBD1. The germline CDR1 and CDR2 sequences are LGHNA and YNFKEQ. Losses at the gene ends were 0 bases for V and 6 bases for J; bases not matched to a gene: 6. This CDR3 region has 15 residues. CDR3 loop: CASSQEGQGLFEQYF. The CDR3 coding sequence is TGTGCCAGCAGCCAAGAAGGACAGGGGTTATTCGAGCAGTACTTC.

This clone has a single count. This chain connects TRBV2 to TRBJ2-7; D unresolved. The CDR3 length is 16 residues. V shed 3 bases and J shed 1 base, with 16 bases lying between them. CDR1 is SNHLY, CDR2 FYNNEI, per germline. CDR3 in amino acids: CASSDVGSPFSYEQYF. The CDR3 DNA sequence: TGTGCCAGCAGTGATGTGGGCAGCCCCTTTTCCTACGAGCAGTACTTC.

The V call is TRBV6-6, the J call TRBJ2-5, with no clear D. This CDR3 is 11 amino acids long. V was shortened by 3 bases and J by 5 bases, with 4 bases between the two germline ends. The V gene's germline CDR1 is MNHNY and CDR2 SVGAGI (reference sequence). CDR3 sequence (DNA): TGTGCCAGCAGTTATCTGGAGACCCAGTACTTC. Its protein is CASSYLETQYF.